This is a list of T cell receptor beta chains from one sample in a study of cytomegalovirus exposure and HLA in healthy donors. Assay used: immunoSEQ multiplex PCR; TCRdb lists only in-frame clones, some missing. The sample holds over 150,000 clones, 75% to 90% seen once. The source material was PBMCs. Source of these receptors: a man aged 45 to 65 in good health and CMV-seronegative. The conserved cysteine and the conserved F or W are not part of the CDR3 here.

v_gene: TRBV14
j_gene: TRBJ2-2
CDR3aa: ASSRQTSSTGELF

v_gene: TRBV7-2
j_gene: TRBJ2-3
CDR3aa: ASSLSREDTQY

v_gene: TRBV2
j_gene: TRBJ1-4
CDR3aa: ASSGPGQLRMGENEKLF

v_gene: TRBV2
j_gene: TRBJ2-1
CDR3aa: ASRGGLAGEANEQF

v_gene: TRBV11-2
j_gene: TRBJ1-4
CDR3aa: ASSPDRGREEKLF

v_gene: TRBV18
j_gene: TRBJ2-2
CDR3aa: ASSPPAPTGELF

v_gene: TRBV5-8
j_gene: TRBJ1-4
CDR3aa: ASRPRQGADEKLF

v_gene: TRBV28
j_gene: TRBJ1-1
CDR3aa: ASSPTGSTEAF

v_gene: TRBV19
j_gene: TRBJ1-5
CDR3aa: ASSGDRGGNQPQH

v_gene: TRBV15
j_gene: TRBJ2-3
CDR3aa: ATSKGLAADTQY

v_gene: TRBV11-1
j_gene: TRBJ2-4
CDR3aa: ASSSRIVKNIQY

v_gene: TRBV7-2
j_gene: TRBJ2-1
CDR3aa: ASTIRAGGSNEQF

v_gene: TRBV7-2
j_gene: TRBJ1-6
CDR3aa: ASSFQGSYNSPLH

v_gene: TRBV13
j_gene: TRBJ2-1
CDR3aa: ASHSGQVYNEQF

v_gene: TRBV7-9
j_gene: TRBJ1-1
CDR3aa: ASSARGVVTEAF

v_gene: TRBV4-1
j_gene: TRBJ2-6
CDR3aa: ASSQDWGGEFSGANVLT

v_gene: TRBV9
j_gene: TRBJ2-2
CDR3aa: ASSAGLLNTGELF

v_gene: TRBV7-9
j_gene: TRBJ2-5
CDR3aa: ASSLATGKETQY

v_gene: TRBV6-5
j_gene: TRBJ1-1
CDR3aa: ASSRQMNTEAF

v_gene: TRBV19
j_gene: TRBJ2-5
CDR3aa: ASSILAGGPQETQY

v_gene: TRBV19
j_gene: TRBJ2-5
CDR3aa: ASSLRTGIGVETQY

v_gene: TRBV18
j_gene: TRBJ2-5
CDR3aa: ASSPPHTDRETQY

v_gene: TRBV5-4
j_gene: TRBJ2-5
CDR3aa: ASSLSGRQETQY

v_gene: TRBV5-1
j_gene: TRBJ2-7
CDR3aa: ASSPRTSGRPNYEQY

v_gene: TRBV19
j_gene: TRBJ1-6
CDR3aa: ATRSGQQNSPLH

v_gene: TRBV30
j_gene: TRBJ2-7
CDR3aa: AWSVRFSGGFYEQY

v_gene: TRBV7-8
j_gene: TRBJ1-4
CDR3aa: ASSSRVESDEKLF

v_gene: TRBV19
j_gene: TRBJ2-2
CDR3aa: ASRAQSKNTGELF

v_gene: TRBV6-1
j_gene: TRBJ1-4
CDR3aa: ASSNRQGSNEKLF

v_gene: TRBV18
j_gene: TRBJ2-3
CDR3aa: ASSPALAGEGTDTQY

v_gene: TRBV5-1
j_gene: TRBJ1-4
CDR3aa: ASSPDRFGKLF

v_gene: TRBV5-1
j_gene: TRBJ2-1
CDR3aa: ASSGVGQSSYNEQF

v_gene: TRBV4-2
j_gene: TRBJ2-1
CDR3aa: ASSESEGRGWYNEQF

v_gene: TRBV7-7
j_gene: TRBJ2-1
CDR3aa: ASSGGTNNEQF

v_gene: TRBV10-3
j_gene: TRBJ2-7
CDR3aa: ASRLGVGEQY

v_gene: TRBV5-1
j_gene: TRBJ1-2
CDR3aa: ASSEGQGGSYGYT

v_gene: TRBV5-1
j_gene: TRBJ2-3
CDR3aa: ASSFGLAVGTDTQY

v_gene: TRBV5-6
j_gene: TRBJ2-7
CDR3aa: ASSLGTPNHKGEQY

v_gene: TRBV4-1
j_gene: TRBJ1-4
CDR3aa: ASSQDIRGASEKLF

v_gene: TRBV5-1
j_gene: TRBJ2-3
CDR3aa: ASRAQGSRTDTQY

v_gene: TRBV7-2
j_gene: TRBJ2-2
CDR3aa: ASSLEASGIGELF

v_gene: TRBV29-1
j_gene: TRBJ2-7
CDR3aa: SVVPMGWGAYEQY

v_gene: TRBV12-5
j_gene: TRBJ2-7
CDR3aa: ASADRVTGDVSSYEQY

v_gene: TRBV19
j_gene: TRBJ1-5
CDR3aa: ASSIGEYSNQPQH

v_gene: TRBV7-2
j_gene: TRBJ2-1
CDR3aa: ASRDTGVRNEQF

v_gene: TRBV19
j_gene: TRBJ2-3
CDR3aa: ASSPSGPTDTQY

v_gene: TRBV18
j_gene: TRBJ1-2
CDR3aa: ASSPEQGGGYT